The next 11 T cell receptor beta chains were all read from a single sample in a study of blood T cell repertoires in COVID-19. Sequencing was performed with immunoSEQ multiplex PCR; in TCRdb, only in-frame clones are kept and a portion is missing. The sample includes 450,000 or so clones, about 87% seen only once; the top ten take 0.8% to 0.9%. The sequencing input was peripheral blood. These receptors all stem from a man between 18 and 35 years old with COVID-19, enrolled during active disease.

V usage is TRBV13 and J usage is TRBJ2-1; 10 bases align to TRBD2. With 5 bases clipped from V and 6 bases from J, the junction kept 7 bases outside the gene matches. CDR1 is PRHDT and CDR2 is FYEKMQ in the germline V gene (reference sequence). The CDR3 has 15 amino acids. The CDR3 loop is CASSIRTSGSNEQFF. DNA of the CDR3: TGTGCCAGCAGCATTAGGACTAGCGGATCCAATGAGCAGTTCTTC. The full variable domain, completed using reference TRBV13 and TRBJ2-1, is AAGVIQSPRHLIKEKRETATLKCYPIPRHDTVYWYQQGPGQDPQFLISFYEKMQSDKGSIPDRFSAQQFSDYHSELNMSSLELGDSALYFCASSIRTSGSNEQFFGPGTRLTVL.

J is TRBJ2-5 and V is TRBV6-5; maybe TRBD2 (5 bases). The CDR3 length is 15 residues. The germline V gene encodes CDR1 MNHEY and CDR2 SVGAGI. V shed 2 bases and J shed 7 bases, with 17 bases lying between them. CDR3 DNA sequence: TGTGCCAGCAGTTACGGAGGTAGCCGTCCAGGGACCCAGTACTTC. As protein: CASSYGGSRPGTQYF.

This chain links TRBV20-1 with TRBJ1-2; 9 bases line up with TRBD1. V trimming: 3 bases; J trimming: 4 bases; junction bases outside the gene matches: 6. Germline loops: CDR1 DFQATT, CDR2 SNEGSKA (reference sequence). This CDR3 has 14 residues. In DNA, the CDR3 is TGCAGTGCTAGTGCGGGACAGGGCTTCTATGGCTACACCTTC. Translation gives CSASAGQGFYGYTF.

V gene TRBV25-1 combines with J gene TRBJ1-1; TRBD1 aligns across 10 bases. The germline V gene encodes CDR1 MGHDK and CDR2 SYGVNS. The CDR3 is 13 amino acids. With V trimmed by 2 bases and J by 11 bases, 5 bases remained unmatched. DNA for the CDR3: TGTGCCAGCAGTGAAGGGACAGGGGTGTTGGCTTTCTTT. Amino acid sequence: CASSEGTGVLAFF.

The genes are TRBV6-5 and TRBJ2-2; 10 bases fit TRBD2. J lost 4 bases, V lost 6 bases, and 5 bases had no gene match. From germline, CDR1 is MNHEY and CDR2 SVGAGI. The CDR3 has 15 residues. As DNA, the CDR3 is TGTGCCAGCAGGCGAGCGGGGGGGGGCACCGGGGAGCTGTTTTTT. Amino acid sequence: CASRRAGGGTGELFF.

V and J are TRBV19 and TRBJ2-7; D gene ambiguous. Per germline, CDR1 LNHDA and CDR2 SQIVND (reference sequence). This CDR3 is 11 amino acids long. The V and J ends lost 3 bases and 5 bases respectively, with 5 bases between them. This CDR3 is CASSMGHEQYF. As DNA, the CDR3 is TGTGCCAGTAGTATGGGCCACGAGCAGTACTTC.

The chain combines TRBV7-9 with TRBJ1-5; 9 bases fit TRBD1. V dropped 3 bases and J dropped 7; count of bases not matched to a gene: 4. This CDR3 region has 14 residues. In germline, CDR1 is SEHNR, CDR2 FQNEAQ (reference sequence). CDR3 sequence reads: CASSLDRGDQPQHF. The CDR3 nucleotides read TGTGCCAGCAGCTTGGACAGGGGCGACCAGCCCCAGCATTTT.

The chain links TRBV11-3 to TRBJ2-2; D unclear. CDR1 is SGHNT and CDR2 is YENEEA in the germline V gene. V was cut by 3 bases and J by 2 bases, with 10 bases left in between. CDR3 size: 15 residues. CDR3 in DNA: TGTGCCAGCAGCTTGCGGATTCCAAACACCGGGGAGCTGTTTTTT. Protein product: CASSLRIPNTGELFF.

The V call is TRBV3-1 (or the pseudogene TRBV3-2), the J call TRBJ2-7; D is perhaps TRBD2 (5 bases). The V end lost 5 bases, the J end lost 3 bases, and 8 bases lay between the germline ends. The germline V gene has CDR1 LGHDT and CDR2 YNNKEL (reference sequence). This CDR3 has 12 residues. CDR3 in DNA: TGTGCCAGCAGCAACCGGGACTACGAGCAGTACTTC. Amino acid sequence: CASSNRDYEQYF.

This chain joins TRBV2 and TRBJ1-2; 8 nucleotides agree with TRBD1. V lost 4 bases to trimming and J lost 6 bases; unmatched junction nucleotides: 7. The CDR3 loop spans 14 amino acids. Germline CDR1 SNHLY, CDR2 FYNNEI. DNA for the CDR3: TGTGCCAGCAGTGGGACAGGGTATCGCCATGGCTACACCTTC. Amino acid sequence: CASSGTGYRHGYTF.

This chain connects TRBV7-2 to TRBJ1-2; TRBD1 might be the D (5 bases). The CDR3 runs 14 residues. Germline CDR1 SGHTA, CDR2 FQGNSA. V lost 2 bases to trimming and J lost 3 bases, with 10 bases between them. The CDR3 region has the DNA TGTGCCAGCAGCTTATGGCAGGGCGACTATGGCTACACCTTC. This sequence encodes CASSLWQGDYGYTF.